This T cell receptor beta chain was captured in a study of T-cell reconstitution after alpha-beta-depleted transplantation in children. General observations from the study: In patients about two months after transplant, alpha-beta T cells reportedly arose from several hundred expanded graft clones. The authors attributed T-cell counts and diversity one year after transplant mostly to newly produced T cells.

The TCRbeta library was prepared with unique molecular identifiers. In TCRdb, the PCR reads were re-called with MiXCR into one record per CDR3 protein. The data show about 260,000 distinct CDR3 sequences, around 8% seen once. In its sample, this clonotype was seen many times. What it binds is unknown. Germline lookup yields CDR1 SGHRS and CDR2 YFSETQ. Trimming took 4 bases from V and 6 from J, leaving 14 bases between them. This CDR3 is 13 amino acids long. This chain connects TRBV5-1 to TRBJ2-7; TRBD1 is a possible D gene (5 bases). The TCR originated in a male patient between 10 and 17 years old who had a stem cell transplant for acute lymphoblastic leukemia, so the T cells may come from the graft donor. The material was PBMCs, mostly from graft donor cells, obtained 180 days after TCRalphabeta/CD19-depleted stem cell transplant. CDR3 sequence (DNA): TGCGCCAGCAGCCAATTCTGGGGCGGCGAGCAGTACTTC. It is translated as CASSQFWGGEQYF.